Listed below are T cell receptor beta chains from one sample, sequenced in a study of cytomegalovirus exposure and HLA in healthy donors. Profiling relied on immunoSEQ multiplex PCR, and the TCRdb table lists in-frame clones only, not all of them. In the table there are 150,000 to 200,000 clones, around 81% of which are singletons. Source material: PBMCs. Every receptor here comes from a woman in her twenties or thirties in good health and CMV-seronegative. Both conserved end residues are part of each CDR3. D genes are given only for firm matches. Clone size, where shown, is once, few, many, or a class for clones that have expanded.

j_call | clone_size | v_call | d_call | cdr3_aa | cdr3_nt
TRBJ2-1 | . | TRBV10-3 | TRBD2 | CAISDQREGNEQFF | TGTGCCATCAGTGACCAGCGGGAAGGCAATGAGCAGTTCTTC
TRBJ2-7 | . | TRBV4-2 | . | CASSQDWGVLGEQYF | TGTGCCAGCAGCCAAGACTGGGGGGTGTTGGGGGAGCAGTACTTC
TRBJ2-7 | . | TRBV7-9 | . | CASSSNRVYEQYF | TGTGCCAGCAGCTCAAACAGGGTTTACGAGCAGTACTTC
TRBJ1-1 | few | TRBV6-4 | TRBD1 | CASRATGVGEAFF | TGTGCCAGCAGGGCAACAGGGGTCGGTGAAGCTTTCTTT
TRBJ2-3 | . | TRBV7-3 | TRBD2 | CASSFRGASGREMGTDTQYF | TGTGCCAGCAGCTTCCGGGGCGCTAGCGGGAGAGAGATGGGGACAGATACGCAGTATTTT
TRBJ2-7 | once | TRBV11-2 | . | CASSLERGEQYF | TGTGCCAGCAGCTTAGAGCGCGGGGAGCAGTACTTC
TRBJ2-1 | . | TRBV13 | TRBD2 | CASSSGTSGSAEQFF | TGTGCCAGCAGCTCCGGGACTAGCGGGAGTGCTGAGCAGTTCTTC
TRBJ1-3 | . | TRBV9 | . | CASSPRGGPGNTIYF | TGTGCCAGCAGCCCAAGGGGGGGGCCCGGAAACACCATATATTTT
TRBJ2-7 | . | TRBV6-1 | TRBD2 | CASRRESYEQYF | TGTGCCAGCAGGCGGGAGAGTTACGAGCAGTACTTC
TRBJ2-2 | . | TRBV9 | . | CASSAGLTTGELFF | TGTGCCAGCAGCGCTGGACTGACCACCGGGGAGCTGTTTTTT
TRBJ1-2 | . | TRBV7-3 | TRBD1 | CASSPQGADNYGYTF | TGTGCCAGCAGCCCGCAGGGGGCCGATAACTATGGCTACACCTTC
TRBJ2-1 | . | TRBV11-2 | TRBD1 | CASSLEGGQGTRHEQFF | TGTGCCAGCAGCTTAGAGGGAGGACAGGGGACACGGCATGAGCAGTTCTTC
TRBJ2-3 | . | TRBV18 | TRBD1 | CASSPSQGGTDTQYF | TGTGCCAGCTCACCAAGCCAGGGGGGCACAGATACGCAGTATTTT
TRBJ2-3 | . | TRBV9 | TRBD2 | CASSVAQQLLAGGPTDTQYF | TGTGCCAGCAGCGTAGCCCAGCAACTACTAGCGGGGGGACCAACAGATACGCAGTATTTT
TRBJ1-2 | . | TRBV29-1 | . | CSVEAGSYGYTF | TGCAGCGTTGAAGCCGGGTCCTATGGCTACACCTTC
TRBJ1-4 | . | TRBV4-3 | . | CASSQAGTPAEKLFF | TGCGCCAGCAGCCAAGCCGGGACTCCAGCTGAAAAACTGTTTTTT
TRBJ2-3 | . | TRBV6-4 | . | CASSERETDTQYF | TGTGCCAGCAGTGAGCGAGAAACAGATACGCAGTATTTT
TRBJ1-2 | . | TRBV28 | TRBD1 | CASSLDRGNYGYTF | TGTGCCAGCAGTTTGGACAGGGGAAACTATGGCTACACCTTC
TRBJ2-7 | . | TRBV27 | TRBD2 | CASSSGLAGYYEQYF | TGTGCCAGCAGTTCGGGACTAGCGGGATACTACGAGCAGTACTTC
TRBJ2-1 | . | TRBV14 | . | CASSQVSGRTETNEQFF | TGTGCCAGCAGCCAAGTCTCGGGACGGACAGAGACCAATGAGCAGTTCTTC
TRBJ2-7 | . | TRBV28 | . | CASSSSQAYYGEQYF | TGTGCCAGCAGTTCCTCGCAAGCGTACTACGGGGAGCAGTACTTC
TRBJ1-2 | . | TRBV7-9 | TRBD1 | CASSPQGQGSYGYTF | TGTGCCAGCAGCCCCCAGGGACAGGGGTCCTATGGCTACACCTTC
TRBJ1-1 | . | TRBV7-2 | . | CASSLSNTEAFF | TGTGCCAGCAGCTTATCTAACACTGAAGCTTTCTTT
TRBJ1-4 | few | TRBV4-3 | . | CASSQGMERPHEKLFF | TGCGCCAGCAGCCAAGGAATGGAGCGGCCGCATGAAAAACTGTTTTTT
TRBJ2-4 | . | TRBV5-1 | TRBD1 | CASSGDRDAKNIQYF | TGCGCCAGCAGCGGGGACAGGGATGCCAAAAACATTCAGTACTTC
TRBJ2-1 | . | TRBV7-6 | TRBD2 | CASSLGLAGGGEQFF | TGTGCCAGCAGCTTAGGACTAGCGGGAGGCGGTGAGCAGTTCTTC
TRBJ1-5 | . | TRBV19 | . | CASSIGQTSNQPQHF | TGTGCCAGTAGTATAGGCCAGACTAGTAATCAGCCCCAGCATTTT
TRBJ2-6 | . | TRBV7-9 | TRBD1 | CSSSPPRTGGYGANVLTF | TGTTCCAGCAGCCCCCCCAGGACAGGGGGCTACGGGGCCAACGTCCTGACTTTC
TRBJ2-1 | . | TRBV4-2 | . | CASSPYAVTAYNEQFF | TGTGCCAGCAGCCCCTACGCCGTTACAGCCTACAATGAGCAGTTCTTC
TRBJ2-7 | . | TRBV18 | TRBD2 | CASSPRKLAGGSSYEQYF | TGTGCCAGCTCACCAAGAAAACTAGCGGGAGGGTCCTCCTACGAGCAGTACTTC
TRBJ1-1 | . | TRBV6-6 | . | CASSYSIRQANTEAFF | TGTGCCAGCAGTTACTCGATCAGACAGGCTAACACTGAAGCTTTCTTT